This T cell receptor beta chain was retrieved from a study of shared clonotypes between healthy human individuals. Sorted-subset replicate PCRs used around 200 ng of genomic DNA. This amount corresponded to about 30,000 T cell genomes. Data came from immunoSEQ multiplex PCR; TCRdb stores just in-frame clones and leaves some out. This table holds about 680,000 clones, 92% found once. CD45RO-negative CD8 cells positively selected for CCR7 made up the naive population, which excluded terminally differentiated effector memory CD45RA+ cells. Nashville, Tennessee was home to all donors, who were Caucasian adults. The length of the CDR3 is 13 residues. With 0 bases removed from V and 0 bases from J, the gap between germline ends came to 4 bases. Germline-derived CDR1 and CDR2 are SGHDT and YYEEEE.

Sequenced input: naive CD8+ T cells sorted from blood. J is TRBJ2-7 and V is TRBV5-6; D is undetermined. The TCR was taken from a man aged 25 to 40 in good health. The DNA of the CDR3 is TGTGCCAGCAGCTTGGGGAACTCCTACGAGCAGTACTTC. Translating gives CASSLGNSYEQYF. The whole variable domain, remainder taken from reference TRBV5-6 and TRBJ2-7, is DAGVTQSPTHLIKTRGQQVTLRCSPKSGHDTVSWYQQALGQGPQFIFQYYEEEERQRGNFPDRFSGHQFPNYSSELNVNALLLGDSALYLCASSLGNSYEQYFGPGTRLTVT.